Sequencing of this T cell receptor beta chain was carried out in a study of cytomegalovirus exposure and HLA in healthy donors. Study findings and constraints: Immune exposure information comprised only CMV serostatus. Exclusion applied to some V segments, including TRBV6-2 and TRBV6-3, as they were indistinguishable.

As regards this clone: Its antigen is unknown.

The CDR3 runs to 16 residues. The germline CDR1 and CDR2 sequences are SEHNR and FQNEAQ (reference sequence). Trimming took 7 bases from V and 4 from J; bases not matched to a gene: 13. The PCR contained 60 Vbeta and 13 Jbeta primers. Sequenced by immunoSEQ multiplex PCR; TCRdb stores in-frame clones only, minus some. The sample has 150,000 or so clones, about 80% seen once. Sequencing was carried out using PBMCs. This TCR was sampled from a man in his forties or fifties in good health and CMV-seropositive. The chain links TRBV7-9 to TRBJ2-5; 9 bases align to TRBD2. CDR3 sequence: CASTDSGGRMSETQYF. CDR3 DNA: TGTGCCAGCACTGATAGCGGGGGTCGTATGTCAGAGACCCAGTACTTC.